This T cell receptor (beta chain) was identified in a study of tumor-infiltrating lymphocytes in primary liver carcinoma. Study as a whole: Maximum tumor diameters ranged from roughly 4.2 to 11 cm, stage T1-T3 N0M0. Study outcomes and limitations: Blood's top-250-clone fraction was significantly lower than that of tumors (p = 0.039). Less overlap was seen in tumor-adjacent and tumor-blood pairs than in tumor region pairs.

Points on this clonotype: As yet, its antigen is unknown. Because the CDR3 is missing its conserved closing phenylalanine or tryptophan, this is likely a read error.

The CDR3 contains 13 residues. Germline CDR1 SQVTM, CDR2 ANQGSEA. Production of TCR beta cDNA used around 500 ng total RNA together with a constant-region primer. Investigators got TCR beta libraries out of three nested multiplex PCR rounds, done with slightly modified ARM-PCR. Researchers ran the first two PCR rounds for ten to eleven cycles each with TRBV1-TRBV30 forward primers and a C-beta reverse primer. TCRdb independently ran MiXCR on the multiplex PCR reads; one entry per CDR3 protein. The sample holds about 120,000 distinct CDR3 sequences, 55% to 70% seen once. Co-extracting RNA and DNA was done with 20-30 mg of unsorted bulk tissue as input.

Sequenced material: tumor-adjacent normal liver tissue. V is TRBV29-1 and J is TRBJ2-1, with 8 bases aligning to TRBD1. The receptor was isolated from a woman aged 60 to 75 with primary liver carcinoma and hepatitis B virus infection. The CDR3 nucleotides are TGCAGCGTGGCGGGACAGGCTAACAATAAGCAGTTCTTG. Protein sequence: CSVAGQANNKQFL.